This entry lists 15 T cell receptor beta chains sequenced from one sample in a study of beta chain features in type 1 diabetes. Findings and limits, study-wide: Within each of all four CD4+ subsets, Type 1 diabetes patients had TCRB CDR3s that were moderately but significantly shorter.

These receptors' targets are unknown. Reverse transcribing all isolated RNA meant expressed TCRB transcripts were sequenced. Sequencing used immunoSEQ multiplex PCR; TCRdb keeps in-frame clones, though not all of them. The profile shows 280,000 or so clones, 15% of them singletons. Sequencing was performed on naive CD4+ T cells from blood. These receptor sequences come from a man aged 18 to 35 with type 1 diabetes.

For the CDR3, the DNA is TGTGCCAGCAGCGATGGCGATACGCAGTATTTT. It codes for CASSDGDTQYF. V and J are TRBV7-9 and TRBJ2-3; no clear D. Germline V gene data show CDR1 as SEHNR and CDR2 as FQNEAQ (reference sequence). CDR3 length equals 11 residues. Deletions cut 5 bases from V and 6 bases from J, with 6 bases between.

The V call is TRBV5-1, the J call TRBJ2-7; a possible D gene is TRBD2 (6 bases). The CDR3 is 13 amino acids. V dropped 2 bases and J dropped 5 bases, with 11 bases sitting between them. Germline CDR1 reads SGHRS; CDR2 reads YFSETQ. For the CDR3, the DNA is TGCGCCAGCAGCTTTTTAGGCGGGGACGAGCAGTACTTC. This gives the protein CASSFLGGDEQYF.

This clone was detected a few times. The chain recombines TRBV28 with TRBJ1-5; D not certain. Trimming stripped 7 bases from V and 6 bases from J, with 13 bases between. CDR1 MDHEN and CDR2 SYDVKM come from the germline V gene. The CDR3 has 13 amino acids. The DNA of the CDR3 is TGTGCCAGCATGACGCCCCGGGGTCAGCCCCAGCATTTT. Protein product: CASMTPRGQPQHF.

The table lists this clone with a count of one. The DNA for the CDR3 is TGTGCCAGCACCTCCCCGGGACAGGGGAATGGCTACACCTTC. Protein product: CASTSPGQGNGYTF. This chain joins TRBV28 and TRBJ1-2, with 10 bases lining up with TRBD1. The CDR3 totals 14 residues. The trim removed 7 bases at V and 6 bases at J, leaving 8 bases unmatched. CDR1 MDHEN and CDR2 SYDVKM come from the germline V gene.

V and J are TRBV29-1 and TRBJ2-1; the match to TRBD2 covers 7 bases. The CDR3 runs to 14 residues. V lost 4 bases, J lost 4 bases, and 7 bases stayed unmatched. In germline, CDR1 is SQVTM, CDR2 ANQGSEA. The CDR3 bases are TGCAGCGTTGTGCGTCTAGCGGATTACAATGAGCAGTTCTTC. The encoded protein is CSVVRLADYNEQFF.

This chain joins TRBV11-2 and TRBJ2-3; 14 bases are a match to TRBD2. The V gene end was trimmed by 5 bases and the J gene end by 1 base; junction bases not matched to a gene: 11. Germline assignment: CDR1 SGHAT and CDR2 FQNNGV. The CDR3 sequence is 19 residues long. The DNA of the CDR3 is TGTGCCAGCAGCATAAGACTAGCGGGGGGGCTCGACGGCACAGATACGCAGTATTTT. Its translation is CASSIRLAGGLDGTDTQYF.

Concerning this clone itself: The junction and the germline gene differ at one end; a read error may be behind it. The chain recombines TRBV11-2 with TRBJ2-3; no clear D. Germline V gives CDR1 SGHAT, CDR2 FQNNGV. This CDR3 spans 14 amino acids. The CDR3 loop is CASTLQFRTDTQYF. In DNA form, the CDR3 reads TGTGCCAGCACCTTACAGTTTCGCACAGATACGCAGTATTTT.

In its sample, this clone was seen a few times. The genes are TRBV28 and TRBJ2-5; 7 nucleotides match TRBD1. The CDR3 totals 12 residues. J was trimmed by 7 bases and V by 6 bases; bases with no gene match: 5. Germline-derived CDR1 and CDR2 are MDHEN and SYDVKM. The CDR3, as DNA: TGTGCCAGCAGCATTAGACAGGGGACCCAGTACTTC. It specifies CASSIRQGTQYF.

This clone was seen a handful of times. This rearrangement joins TRBV28 to TRBJ2-1; 9 nucleotides line up with TRBD2. CDR1 and CDR2 from the germline V gene are MDHEN and SYDVKM. J lost 9 bases, V lost 7 bases, and 4 bases had no gene match. This CDR3 spans 12 amino acids. CDR3 in DNA: TGTGCCAGCACTAGCGGGACAAGTGAGCAGTTCTTC. Translating it yields CASTSGTSEQFF.

This clone showed up just a few times. The chain is built from TRBV5-1 and TRBJ2-3; TRBD2 matches 8 bases. This CDR3 spans 16 amino acids. Germline V CDR1 and CDR2: SGHRS, YFSETQ. V lost 1 base and J lost 3; bases outside the gene matches: 7. In nucleotides, the CDR3 is TGCGCCAGCAGCTTGCGGGCGGGAGGTAAAACAGATACGCAGTATTTT. This sequence encodes CASSLRAGGKTDTQYF.

This clone occurred a few times. CDR3 sequence (DNA): TGTGCCAGCTCGCCCAGCGCGGGCACAGATACGCAGTATTTT. The encoded protein is CASSPSAGTDTQYF. V usage is TRBV18 and J usage is TRBJ2-3, with no clear D. CDR3 length: 14 residues. Germline V gene sequence: CDR1 KGHSH, CDR2 LQKENI. Trimming removed 6 bases from V and 1 base from J, with 11 bases in between. Looking up the rest from reference TRBV18 and TRBJ2-3 gives the full variable domain: NAGVMQNPRHLVRRRGQEARLRCSPMKGHSHVYWYRQLPEEGLKFMVYLQKENIIDESGMPKERFSAEFPKEGPSILRIQQVVRGDSAAYFCASSPSAGTDTQYFGPGTRLTVL.

The rearrangement joins TRBV29-1 to TRBJ2-7, with TRBD1 as a possible D gene (5 bases). Germline CDR1 reads SQVTM; CDR2 reads ANQGSEA. Trimming took off 4 bases at V and 0 bases at J, with 10 bases between the two ends. The CDR3 covers 13 residues. This chain's CDR3 is CSVVGRVSYEQYF. CDR3 coding DNA: TGCAGCGTTGTAGGCAGGGTCTCCTACGAGCAGTACTTC.

This clone was counted a few times. This chain connects TRBV5-1 to TRBJ1-1; D call uncertain. The CDR3 is made up of 13 amino acids. Germline-derived CDR1 and CDR2 are SGHRS and YFSETQ. Trimming took off 0 bases at V and 4 bases at J, with 7 bases between the two ends. CDR3 protein: CASSLVESTEAFF. The CDR3 nucleotides are TGCGCCAGCAGCTTGGTCGAGAGCACTGAAGCTTTCTTT.

This clone was observed a few times. V is TRBV7-8 and J is TRBJ2-6; 7 nucleotides match TRBD1. The CDR3 is 18 amino acids. J was trimmed by 1 base and V by 5 bases; bases with no gene match: 11. Germline CDR1 and CDR2: SGHVS and FQNEAQ. The CDR3 is CASSERTGGWSGANVLTF. The CDR3 DNA reads as TGTGCCAGCAGCGAAAGGACAGGAGGATGGTCTGGGGCCAACGTCCTGACTTTC.

The chain employs TRBV28 and TRBJ2-7; the match to TRBD1 covers 7 bases. Losses at the gene ends were 6 bases for V and 8 bases for J; bases not matched to a gene: 4. CDR1 and CDR2 (germline): MDHEN, SYDVKM. There are 11 residues in the CDR3. The CDR3 spells CASSSQGKQYF. The CDR3 DNA is TGTGCCAGCAGCTCACAGGGGAAGCAGTACTTC.